The sequence of this T cell receptor (beta chain) was determined in a study of cytomegalovirus exposure and HLA in healthy donors. Overall study: Sequencing of 150 million to 200 million T cells in an earlier analysis found 90 million to 120 million unique TCR beta sequences. Notes on the study in general: A highly shared variant cluster was judged a likely technical artifact. The authors excluded some V segments, including TRBV6-2 and TRBV6-3, as indistinguishable. Reports indicate that TCR beta sequences accurately predicted the HLA-A and HLA-B alleles of most subjects.

In regard to this clone: The target antigen is unknown.

Looked up from germline, CDR1 is SGHVS and CDR2 is FQNEAQ. The trim removed 5 bases at V and 0 bases at J, leaving 16 bases unmatched. The CDR3 is 19 residues long. 13 Jbeta primers and 60 Vbeta primers were used for the PCR. Sequencing was performed with immunoSEQ multiplex PCR; in TCRdb, only in-frame clones are kept and a portion is missing. Here the sample spans roughly 180,000 clones, 75% to 90% being singletons. The clonotype was recovered from a boy aged 2 to 10 in good health and CMV-seronegative. The sample comprised PBMCs. This chain uses TRBV7-8 with TRBJ1-5; 7 nucleotides agree with TRBD1. CDR3 sequence reads: CASSHLRATGTLSNQPQHF. The DNA for the CDR3 is TGTGCCAGCAGCCACCTCAGGGCGACAGGGACACTTAGCAATCAGCCCCAGCATTTT.